This T cell receptor beta chain was sequenced for a study of cytomegalovirus exposure and HLA in healthy donors. General study points: Among the sequence variants, a highly shared cluster was likely an artifact of sequencing. Diagnosis of cytomegalovirus status made by the classifier reportedly showed high specificity and sensitivity. A prior analysis recorded that most TCR beta V segments were productive about 87% or about 30% of the time.

Researchers ran the PCR with 60 Vbeta and 13 Jbeta primers. Method: immunoSEQ multiplex PCR; TCRdb's copy keeps in-frame clones and lacks some. The data contain under 200,000 clones, around 87% of them singletons. Germline assignment: CDR1 MGHRA and CDR2 YSYEKL. The CDR3 is made up of 16 amino acids. The V and J ends lost 0 bases and 4 bases, in that order; junction bases with no gene match: 8. To note about this clone: The antigen is unknown.

This TCR was sampled from a boy between 2 and 10 years old in good health and CMV-seronegative. The genes are TRBV4-1 and TRBJ2-5; 7 bases map to TRBD2. Sequencing was done on a sample of PBMCs. CDR3 amino acids: CASSQDRTSSIETQYF. In nucleotides, the CDR3 is TGCGCCAGCAGCCAAGATAGGACTAGTAGTATAGAGACCCAGTACTTC.